One and the same sample provided the 2 T cell receptor beta chains below, sequenced in a study of blood T cell repertoires in COVID-19. The method was immunoSEQ multiplex PCR; TCRdb's version includes in-frame clones alone and lacks a portion of them. The sample consists of roughly 30,000 clones, almost 90% of them appearing once. The sample was peripheral blood. Receptor source: a man between 60 and 70 years old with active COVID-19.

The chain employs TRBV9 and TRBJ2-5; no clear D gene. The germline gives CDR1 SGDLS, CDR2 YYNGEE. V was clipped by 0 bases and J by 5 bases, with 14 bases between them. The length of the CDR3 is 15 residues. The CDR3 loop is CASSVAALGWETQYF. The DNA for the CDR3 is TGTGCCAGCAGCGTAGCTGCCCTAGGTTGGGAGACCCAGTACTTC.

Comment on this clone: The junction departs from germline at one end; a sequencing error may be responsible. This chain connects TRBV19 to TRBJ2-5; weak D call: TRBD2 (5 bases). The CDR3 is made up of 13 amino acids. The V gene's germline CDR1 is LNHDA and CDR2 SQIVND (reference sequence). CDR3 sequence (DNA): TGTGCCAGTAGTCTAGGGAGTCAAGGGACCCAGTACTTC. This translates into CASSLGSQGTQYF.